The clone carrying this T cell receptor (beta chain) has a handful of counts. The germline V and J ends were trimmed by 5 bases and 8 bases, with 15 bases remaining between them. This CDR3 is 13 amino acids long. Germline V gives CDR1 MNHEY, CDR2 SMNVEV (reference sequence). This specimen comes from a study of CD8+CD57+ T cells in acquired aplastic anemia. Patients included in sequencing had previously demonstrated CD8+CD57+ cell expansion by flow cytometry. For CDR3 and TCR beta VDJ profiling, genomic DNA was the template used. A single record per CDR3 protein comes from TCRdb applying MiXCR to the reads. The table has 150,000 to 200,000 distinct CDR3 sequences, around half seen once; the top ten hold approximately 9.7%.

Material: sorted CD4+, CD8+, or CD8+CD57+ T cells (not recorded which) from PBMCs. The V call is TRBV27, the J call TRBJ1-1, with D possibly matching TRBD1 (6 bases). This receptor was identified in a human donor with aplastic anemia. This chain's CDR3 is CASSRKGGGEAFF. CDR3 nucleotides: TGTGCCAGCAGTCGGAAGGGGGGCGGGGAAGCTTTCTTT.